These 25 T cell receptor beta chains were all obtained from the same sample, sequenced in a study of blood T cell repertoires in COVID-19. Clones were read by immunoSEQ multiplex PCR, and TCRdb kept only the in-frame ones, dropping some. The top ten hold around a tenth of the sample, which has about 230,000 clones, 70% to 90% seen once. Sequencing was done on a sample of peripheral blood. The receptors come from a man aged 50 or older with COVID-19, enrolled during active disease.

The chain combines TRBV11-1 with TRBJ2-1; 9 bases match TRBD2. The V gene's germline CDR1 is SGHAT and CDR2 FQDESV (reference sequence). The CDR3 consists of 14 residues. V trimming: 5 bases; J trimming: 7 bases; junction bases outside the gene matches: 6. CDR3 bases: TGTGCCAGCAGCCCTCGTAGCGGGAGTAATGAGCAGTTCTTC. Translated: CASSPRSGSNEQFF.

In DNA form, the CDR3 reads TGCGCCAGCAGCCAAGTCCAGGGCCGTGAAGCTTTCTTT. Its protein product is CASSQVQGREAFF. This chain uses TRBV4-1 with TRBJ1-1, with D maybe TRBD1 (5 bases). This CDR3 contains 13 residues. The V end lost 1 base, the J end lost 7 bases, and 10 bases lay between the germline ends. Germline loops: CDR1 MGHRA, CDR2 YSYEKL.

The chain carries TRBV10-3 and TRBJ1-1; 10 bases are a match to TRBD1. The CDR3 has 14 amino acids. The germline V gene encodes CDR1 ENHRY and CDR2 SYGVKD. With V trimmed by 8 bases and J by 5 bases, 8 bases remained unmatched. The CDR3 coding sequence is TGTGCCATCGGAAGGACAGGGGGAGAGACTGAAGCTTTCTTT. As protein: CAIGRTGGETEAFF.

CDR3 nucleotide sequence: TGTGCCAGCCATCCGGGACAGGGGACCTACAATGAGCAGTTCTTC. Translated: CASHPGQGTYNEQFF. V gene TRBV21-1 combines with J gene TRBJ2-1; the table calls TRBD1, which could not be checked here. TRBV21-1 is an annotated pseudogene. The length of the CDR3 is 15 residues.

The rearrangement links TRBV12-3 or TRBV12-4 to TRBJ2-7, with a possible D match to TRBD1 (6 bases). The CDR3 contains 13 residues. Trimming removed 4 bases at V and 3 bases at J, with 10 bases between. CDR3 residues: CASSSHRVYEQYF. CDR3 DNA sequence: TGTGCCAGCAGTTCTCACAGGGTCTACGAGCAGTACTTC.

This clone was counted a single time. This chain joins TRBV25-1 and TRBJ2-2; D uncertain. The V and J ends lost 4 bases and 9 bases respectively, with 6 bases between them. CDR1 is MGHDK, CDR2 SYGVNS, per germline. The CDR3 sequence is 11 residues long. CDR3 region: CASSVGRELFF. The CDR3, as DNA: TGTGCCAGCAGTGTTGGCAGGGAGCTGTTTTTT. Drawing the rest from reference TRBV25-1 and TRBJ2-2, the complete variable domain is EADIYQTPRYLVIGTGKKITLECSQTMGHDKMYWYQQDPGMELHLIHYSYGVNSTEKGDLSSESTVSRIRTEHFPLTLESARPSHTSQYLCASSVGRELFFGEGSRLTVL.

This clone was seen just once. The chain recombines TRBV28 with TRBJ1-2; D gene uncertain. The CDR3 totals 12 residues. Germline CDR1 MDHEN, CDR2 SYDVKM. V was trimmed by 5 bases and J by 9 bases, leaving 13 bases between them. The CDR3 DNA follows: TGTGCCAGCAGTCCTTCGGCCAGGAGCTACACCTTC. Translated: CASSPSARSYTF.

V is TRBV6-5 and J is TRBJ2-7; the match to TRBD1 covers 8 bases. The CDR3 is 14 residues long. V was pared by 4 bases and J by 12 bases, with 14 bases of the junction left unmatched. CDR1 is MNHEY and CDR2 is SVGAGI in the germline V gene. The CDR3 region has the DNA TGTGCCAGCAGTTGGGCGCGACAGGGGTCCTCCGCGTACTTC. It specifies CASSWARQGSSAYF.

This sequence joins TRBV5-4 and TRBJ2-3; 7 nucleotides line up with TRBD1. This CDR3 contains 15 residues. Germline CDR1 reads SGHNT; CDR2 reads YYREEE (reference sequence). J was trimmed by 0 bases and V by 4 bases; bases with no gene match: 5. CDR3 sequence: CASSQGQPSTDTQYF. The CDR3 bases are TGTGCCAGCAGCCAGGGACAGCCTAGCACAGATACGCAGTATTTT.

This clone turned up a few times. V usage is TRBV6-5 and J usage is TRBJ2-3; TRBD2 matches at 7 bases. Germline V gene lookup returns CDR1 MNHEY and CDR2 SVGAGI. V lost 5 bases, J lost 6 bases, and 8 bases stayed unmatched. The CDR3 totals 14 residues. CDR3 amino acids: CASSSGVISDTQYF. The CDR3, as DNA: TGTGCCAGCAGTAGCGGGGTCATTTCGGATACGCAGTATTTT.

This clone occurred once. The rearrangement links TRBV27 to TRBJ2-3, with 11 nucleotides matching TRBD2. CDR3 length equals 15 residues. In germline, CDR1 is MNHEY, CDR2 SMNVEV (reference sequence). The ends lost 4 bases at V and 6 bases at J; junction bases unmatched: 6. The DNA of the CDR3 is TGTGCCAGCAGTTCCCCTAGCGGGGGGACTGATACGCAGTATTTT. It encodes CASSSPSGGTDTQYF.

V usage is TRBV3-1 (or the pseudogene TRBV3-2) and J usage is TRBJ1-5, with D perhaps TRBD1 (6 bases). Germline CDR1 LGHDT, CDR2 YNNKEL (reference sequence). Trimming removed 0 bases at V and 9 bases at J, with 9 bases between. The CDR3 sequence is 13 residues long. CDR3 sequence: CASSQEGGGPQHF. The CDR3 nucleotides read TGTGCCAGCAGCCAAGAAGGGGGGGGGCCCCAGCATTTT.

Only one count was recorded for this clone. The chain carries TRBV3-1 (or the pseudogene TRBV3-2) and TRBJ2-3; 7 positions agree with TRBD2. Germline loops: CDR1 LGHDT, CDR2 YNNKEL (reference sequence). The CDR3 covers 18 residues. With 0 bases clipped from V and 3 bases from J, the junction kept 12 bases outside the gene matches. This CDR3 reads CASSQDFGGSTGTDTQYF. The CDR3 region has the DNA TGTGCCAGCAGCCAAGATTTCGGCGGGAGCACGGGGACAGATACGCAGTATTTT.

The rearrangement links TRBV7-9 to TRBJ2-7, with D perhaps matching TRBD2 (6 bases). The CDR3 spans 15 residues. Trimming removed 3 bases from V and 5 bases from J, with 17 bases in between. CDR1 is SEHNR and CDR2 is FQNEAQ in the germline V gene (reference sequence). CDR3 residues: CASSFYVGSFDEQYF. The CDR3 bases are TGTGCCAGCAGCTTTTATGTCGGGAGTTTCGACGAGCAGTACTTC. Full variable domain (rest looked up from reference TRBV7-9 and TRBJ2-7): DTGVSQNPRHKITKRGQNVTFRCDPISEHNRLYWYRQTLGQGPEFLTYFQNEAQLEKSRLLSDRFSAERPKGSFSTLEIQRTEQGDSAMYLCASSFYVGSFDEQYFGPGTRLTVT.

In its sample, this clone was seen once. The chain recombines TRBV5-4 with TRBJ1-4, with a possible D match to TRBD1 (6 bases). CDR3 length: 14 residues. V shed 3 bases and J shed 5 bases, with 11 bases lying between them. Germline values: CDR1 SGHNT, CDR2 YYREEE (reference sequence). DNA for the CDR3: TGTGCCAGCAGCTCCGGACAGAGAAATGAAAAACTGTTTTTT. Protein sequence: CASSSGQRNEKLFF.

V usage is TRBV7-3 and J usage is TRBJ2-1; TRBD2 matches 7 bases. The CDR3 is 21 residues long. The germline gives CDR1 SGHTA, CDR2 FQGTGA. The trim removed 0 bases at V and 2 bases at J, leaving 19 bases unmatched. CDR3 nucleotide sequence: TGTGCCAGCAGCTTAACGCACCATTTAGGTTCTAGCGGAGGACCCTACAATGAGCAGTTCTTC. It is translated as CASSLTHHLGSSGGPYNEQFF.

The chain couples TRBV6-5 to TRBJ2-1; 8 nucleotides align to TRBD1. V dropped 0 bases and J dropped 5; count of bases not matched to a gene: 6. This CDR3 has 16 residues. CDR1 MNHEY and CDR2 SVGAGI come from the germline V gene. The CDR3 is CASSYSFWTGNNEQFF. As DNA, the CDR3 is TGTGCCAGCAGTTACTCGTTCTGGACAGGGAACAATGAGCAGTTCTTC.

This clone has just one count. The chain employs TRBV28 and TRBJ1-6; D may be TRBD1 (5 bases). V dropped 8 bases and J dropped 6 bases, with 20 bases sitting between them. There are 16 residues in the CDR3. Germline CDR1 is MDHEN and CDR2 is SYDVKM. CDR3 coding DNA: TGTGCCAGCCGTTCGGGGGGGATTATTAGTAATTCACCCCTCCACTTT. It specifies CASRSGGIISNSPLHF. The complete variable domain, with remaining parts taken from reference TRBV28 and TRBJ1-6, reads DVKVTQSSRYLVKRTGEKVFLECVQDMDHENMFWYRQDPGLGLRLIYFSYDVKMKEKGDIPEGYSVSREKKERFSLILESASTNQTSMYLCASRSGGIISNSPLHFGNGTRLTVT.

The rearrangement joins TRBV3-1 (or the pseudogene TRBV3-2) to TRBJ2-7, with a tentative D call TRBD1 (6 bases). Germline V lookup: CDR1 LGHDT, CDR2 YNNKEL (reference sequence). This CDR3 is built from 15 residues. Trimming shortened V by 4 bases and J by 3 bases, and 16 bases separated the two germline ends. The CDR3 DNA sequence: TGTGCCAGCAGCCTACCTCCGGGACAAGGCTACGAGCAGTACTTC. This codes for CASSLPPGQGYEQYF.

The chain recombines TRBV2 with TRBJ2-3, with 10 bases aligning to TRBD2. V shed 7 bases and J 5 bases; nucleotides not matched to a gene: 3. The germline V gene encodes CDR1 SNHLY and CDR2 FYNNEI. The CDR3 length is 13 residues. The CDR3 loop is CASTRTSGDTQYF. The CDR3 DNA follows: TGTGCCAGCACCCGGACTAGCGGAGATACGCAGTATTTT. Full variable domain (remainder filled in from reference TRBV2 and TRBJ2-3): EPEVTQTPSHQVTQMGQEVILRCVPISNHLYFYWYRQILGQKVEFLVSFYNNEISEKSEIFDDQFSVERPDGSNFTLKIRSTKLEDSAMYFCASTRTSGDTQYFGPGTRLTVL.

The chain has TRBV18 and TRBJ1-2, with 8 bases fitting TRBD1. This CDR3 is 13 amino acids long. Germline CDR1 is KGHSH and CDR2 is LQKENI. V shed 4 bases and J 7 bases; nucleotides not matched to a gene: 5. The CDR3 DNA is TGTGCCAGCTCACTCGGACAGGGTTCTGGCTACACCTTC. Translated: CASSLGQGSGYTF.

In this sample, this clone turned up a few times. V is TRBV5-1 and J is TRBJ2-2; D might be TRBD2 (5 bases). CDR1 SGHRS and CDR2 YFSETQ come from the germline V gene. The CDR3 covers 18 residues. The ends were cut back, 4 bases at V and 0 bases at J, with 19 bases in the middle. The DNA for the CDR3 is TGCGCCAGCAGCACCGGACTCCCACCGACTCCGAACACCGGGGAGCTGTTTTTT. This codes for CASSTGLPPTPNTGELFF.

V is TRBV7-6 and J is TRBJ2-1; D is possibly TRBD1 (5 bases). CDR1 and CDR2 from the germline V gene are SGHVS and FNYEAQ. Trimming cost V 1 base and J 7 bases, with 17 bases left between them. There are 16 residues in the CDR3. CDR3 coding DNA: TGTGCCAGCAGCTTAGGTCCCGCGGCAGGGCAAAATGAGCAGTTCTTC. Translated, it gives CASSLGPAAGQNEQFF.

The J gene is TRBJ2-3, the V gene TRBV11-2; 9 nucleotides line up with TRBD2. After removal of 5 bases from V and 2 bases from J, the junction contained 8 bases not matched to a gene. The CDR3 is 16 amino acids. Looked up from germline, CDR1 is SGHAT and CDR2 is FQNNGV. This chain's CDR3 is CASSPRLAEPTDTQYF. CDR3 sequence (DNA): TGTGCCAGCAGCCCTAGACTAGCGGAGCCCACAGATACGCAGTATTTT.

This clone has just one count. The chain employs TRBV5-6 and TRBJ2-4; 8 nucleotides agree with TRBD1. Germline CDR1 is SGHDT and CDR2 is YYEEEE. Trimming at V came to 4 bases and at J to 4 bases, leaving 4 bases not matched to a gene. This CDR3 comprises 14 residues. CDR3 nucleotides: TGTGCCAGCAGCCCCCGGGACAGGAAAAACATTCAGTACTTC. Translating it yields CASSPRDRKNIQYF.